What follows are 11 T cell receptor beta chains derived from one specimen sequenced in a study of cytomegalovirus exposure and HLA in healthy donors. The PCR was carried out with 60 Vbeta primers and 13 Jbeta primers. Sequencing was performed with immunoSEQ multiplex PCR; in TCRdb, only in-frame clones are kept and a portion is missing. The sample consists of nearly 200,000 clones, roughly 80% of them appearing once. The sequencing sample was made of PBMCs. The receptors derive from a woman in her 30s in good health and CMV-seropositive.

This chain's CDR3 is CASSLAQGANNSPLHF. The CDR3 coding sequence is TGTGCCAGCAGCTTAGCCCAGGGGGCTAATAATTCACCCCTCCACTTT. This chain uses TRBV7-6 with TRBJ1-6; TRBD1 aligns across 8 bases. The V segment lost 0 bases and the J segment 5 bases; nucleotides outside the gene matches: 3. Germline CDR1 reads SGHVS; CDR2 reads FNYEAQ. The CDR3 runs to 16 residues. The whole variable domain, filled in from reference TRBV7-6 and TRBJ1-6, reads GAGVSQSPRYKVTKRGQDVALRCDPISGHVSLYWYRQALGQGPEFLTYFNYEAQQDKSGLPNDRFSAERPEGSISTLTIQRTEQRDSAMYRCASSLAQGANNSPLHFGNGTRLTVT.

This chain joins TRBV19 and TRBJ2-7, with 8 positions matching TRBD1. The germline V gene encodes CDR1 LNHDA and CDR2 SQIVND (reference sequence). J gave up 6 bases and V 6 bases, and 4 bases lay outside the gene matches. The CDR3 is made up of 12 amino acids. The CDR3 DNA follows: TGTGCCAGTAGGGACAGGGATTCCGAGCAGTACTTC. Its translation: CASRDRDSEQYF.

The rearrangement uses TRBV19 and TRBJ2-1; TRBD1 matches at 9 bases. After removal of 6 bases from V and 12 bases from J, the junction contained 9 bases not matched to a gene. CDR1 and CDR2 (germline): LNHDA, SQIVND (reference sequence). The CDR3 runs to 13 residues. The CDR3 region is CASSHSETGGQFF. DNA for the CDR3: TGTGCCAGTAGCCACTCGGAGACAGGGGGGCAGTTCTTC.

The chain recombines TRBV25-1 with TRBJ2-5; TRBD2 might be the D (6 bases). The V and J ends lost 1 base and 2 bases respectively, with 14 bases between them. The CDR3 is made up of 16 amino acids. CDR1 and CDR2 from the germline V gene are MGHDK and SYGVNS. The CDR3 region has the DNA TGTGCCAGCAGTGAATTAGGGGTTGCGGGGCAAGAGACCCAGTACTTC. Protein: CASSELGVAGQETQYF.

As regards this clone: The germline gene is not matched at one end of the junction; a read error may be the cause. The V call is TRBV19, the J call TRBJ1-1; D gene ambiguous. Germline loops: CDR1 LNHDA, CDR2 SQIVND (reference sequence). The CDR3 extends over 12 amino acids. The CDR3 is CASSFMNSEAFF. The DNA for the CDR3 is TGTGCCAGTAGTTTCATGAACAGTGAAGCTTTCTTT.

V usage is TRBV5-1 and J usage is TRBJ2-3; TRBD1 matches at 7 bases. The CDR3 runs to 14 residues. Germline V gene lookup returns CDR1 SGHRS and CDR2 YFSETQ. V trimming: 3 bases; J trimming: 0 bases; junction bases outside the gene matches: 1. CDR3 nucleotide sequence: TGCGCCAGCAGCTGGGACAGTAGCACAGATACGCAGTATTTT. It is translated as CASSWDSSTDTQYF.

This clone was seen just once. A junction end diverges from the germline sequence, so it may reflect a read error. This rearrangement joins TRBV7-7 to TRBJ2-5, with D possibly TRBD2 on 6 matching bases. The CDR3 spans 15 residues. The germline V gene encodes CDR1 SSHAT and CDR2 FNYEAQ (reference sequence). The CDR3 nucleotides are TGTGCTAGCAGCTTAGCAGCCGGGGGAGAAGAGACCCAGTACTTC. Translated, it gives CASSLAAGGEETQYF.

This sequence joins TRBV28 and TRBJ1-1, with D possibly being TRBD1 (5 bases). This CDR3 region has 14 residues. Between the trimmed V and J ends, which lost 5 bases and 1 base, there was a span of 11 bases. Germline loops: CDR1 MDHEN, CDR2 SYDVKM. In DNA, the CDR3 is TGTGCCAGCAGTCTCGGACAACGGAACACTGAAGCTTTCTTT. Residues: CASSLGQRNTEAFF.

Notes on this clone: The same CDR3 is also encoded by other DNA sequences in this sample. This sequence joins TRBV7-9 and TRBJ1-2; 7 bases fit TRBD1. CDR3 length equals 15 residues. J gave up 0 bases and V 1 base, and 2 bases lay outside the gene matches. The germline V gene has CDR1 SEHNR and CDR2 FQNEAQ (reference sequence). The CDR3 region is CASSLGQGANYGYTF. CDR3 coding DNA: TGTGCCAGCAGCTTAGGGCAGGGGGCTAACTATGGCTACACCTTC.

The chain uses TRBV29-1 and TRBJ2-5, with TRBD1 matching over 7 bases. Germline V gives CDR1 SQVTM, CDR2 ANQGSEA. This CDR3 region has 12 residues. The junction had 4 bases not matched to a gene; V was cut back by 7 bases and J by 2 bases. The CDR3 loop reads CSASTGQETQYF. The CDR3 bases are TGCAGCGCCTCGACAGGGCAAGAGACCCAGTACTTC.

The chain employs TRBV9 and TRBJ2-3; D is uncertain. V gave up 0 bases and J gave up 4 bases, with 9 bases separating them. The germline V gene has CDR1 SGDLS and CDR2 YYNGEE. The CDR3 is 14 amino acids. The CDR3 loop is CASSVGLSPDTQYF. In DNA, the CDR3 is TGTGCCAGCAGCGTAGGACTCAGTCCAGATACGCAGTATTTT.